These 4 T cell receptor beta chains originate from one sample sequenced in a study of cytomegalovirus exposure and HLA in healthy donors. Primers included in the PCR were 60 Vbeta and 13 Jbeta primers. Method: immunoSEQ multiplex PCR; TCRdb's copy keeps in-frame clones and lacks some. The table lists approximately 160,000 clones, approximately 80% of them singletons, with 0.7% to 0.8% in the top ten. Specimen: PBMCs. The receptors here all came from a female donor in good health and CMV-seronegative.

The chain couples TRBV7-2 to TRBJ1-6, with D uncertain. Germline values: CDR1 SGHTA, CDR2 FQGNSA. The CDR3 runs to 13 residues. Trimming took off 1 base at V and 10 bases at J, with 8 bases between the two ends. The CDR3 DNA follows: TGTGCCAGCAGCTTAGGGGTGGAGTCACCCCTCCACTTT. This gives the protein CASSLGVESPLHF.

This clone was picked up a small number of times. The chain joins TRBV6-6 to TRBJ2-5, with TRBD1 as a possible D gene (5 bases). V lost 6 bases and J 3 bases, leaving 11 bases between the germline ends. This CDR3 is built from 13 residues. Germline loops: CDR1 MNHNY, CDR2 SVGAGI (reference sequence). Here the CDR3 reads CASRPQGEETQYF. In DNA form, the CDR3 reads TGTGCCAGCAGACCTCAGGGTGAAGAGACCCAGTACTTC.

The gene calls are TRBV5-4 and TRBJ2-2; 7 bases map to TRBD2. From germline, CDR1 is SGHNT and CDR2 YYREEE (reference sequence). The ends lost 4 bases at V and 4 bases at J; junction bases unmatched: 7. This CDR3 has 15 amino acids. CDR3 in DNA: TGTGCCAGCAGCCCCGGGGGGTACGGCACCGGGGAGCTGTTTTTT. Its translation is CASSPGGYGTGELFF.

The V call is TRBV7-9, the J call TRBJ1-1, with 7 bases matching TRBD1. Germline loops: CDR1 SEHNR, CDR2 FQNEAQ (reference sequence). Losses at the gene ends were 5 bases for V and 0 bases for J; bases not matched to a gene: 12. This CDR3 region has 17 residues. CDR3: CASSTRDSYRMNTEAFF. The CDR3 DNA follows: TGTGCCAGCAGCACCCGGGACAGCTATAGGATGAACACTGAAGCTTTCTTT.